This T cell receptor (beta chain) comes out of a study of shared clonotypes between healthy human individuals. Study conclusions and caveats: An anticipated effect of sequencing depth on clonotype sharing among donors was recognized.

On this clone: Its cognate antigen is unknown.

TCRdb's table, derived via immunoSEQ multiplex PCR, lists solely in-frame clones and lacks some. Of some 2,100,000 clones in the sample, approximately 94% were seen once. J lost 4 bases, V lost 6 bases, and 3 bases had no gene match. The CDR3 spans 14 residues. Germline CDR1 and CDR2: MNHEY and SVGAGI. Naivety among CD8 cells was defined by CD45RO negativity and positive CCR7 selection, thereby excluding terminally differentiated effector memory CD45RA+ cells. The chain links TRBV6-5 to TRBJ2-1, with 10 bases that match TRBD2. The TCR sequence derives from a man between 18 and 35 years old in good health. Some clones in this sample may be carry-over from other donors' samples. The sample comprised naive CD8+ T cells from PBMCs. The CDR3 loop is CASRGTSVYNEQFF. The CDR3 coding sequence is TGTGCCAGCAGGGGGACTAGCGTTTACAATGAGCAGTTCTTC.